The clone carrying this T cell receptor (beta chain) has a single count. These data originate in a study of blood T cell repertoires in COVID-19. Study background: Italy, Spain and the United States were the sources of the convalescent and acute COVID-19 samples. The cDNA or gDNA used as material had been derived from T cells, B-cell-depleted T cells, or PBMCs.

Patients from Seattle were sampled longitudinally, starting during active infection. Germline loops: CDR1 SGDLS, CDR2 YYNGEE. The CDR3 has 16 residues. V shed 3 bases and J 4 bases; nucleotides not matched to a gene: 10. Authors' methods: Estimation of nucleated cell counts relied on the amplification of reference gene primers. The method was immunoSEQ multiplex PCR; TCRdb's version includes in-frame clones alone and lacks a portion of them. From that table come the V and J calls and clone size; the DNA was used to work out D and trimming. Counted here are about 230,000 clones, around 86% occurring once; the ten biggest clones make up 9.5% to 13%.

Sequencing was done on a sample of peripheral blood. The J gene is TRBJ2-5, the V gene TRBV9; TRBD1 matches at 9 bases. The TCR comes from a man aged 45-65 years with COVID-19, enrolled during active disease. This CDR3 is CASSGTGTGSSETQYF. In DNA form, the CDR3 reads TGTGCCAGCAGCGGAACCGGGACAGGGTCGTCAGAGACCCAGTACTTC.